The 27 T cell receptor beta chains listed next were all sequenced from one sample in a study of glioma-infiltrating T cells after dendritic cell vaccination. Method: immunoSEQ multiplex PCR; TCRdb's copy keeps in-frame clones and lacks some. Of 75,000 to 95,000 clones in the sample, over 75% were seen once. The time point: after dendritic cell vaccination, including at tumor progression/relapse. Sequences were derived from blood, sampled after dendritic cell vaccination. The source of these receptors is a human donor with glioblastoma.

This chain uses TRBV30 with TRBJ2-1; 8 bases line up with TRBD1. The ends lost 2 bases at V and 7 bases at J; junction bases unmatched: 16. This CDR3 has 17 residues. CDR1 GTSNPN and CDR2 SVGIG come from the germline V gene (reference sequence). The DNA of the CDR3 is TGTGCCTGGAGTACAGATGCAGGGGGCCTTCCGGCTAATGAGCAGTTCTTC. Its translation: CAWSTDAGGLPANEQFF. The full variable domain, completed using reference TRBV30 and TRBJ2-1, is SQTIHQWPATLVQPVGSPLSLECTVEGTSNPNLYWYRQAAGRGLQLLFYSVGIGQISSEVPQNLSASRPQDRQFILSSKKLLLSDSGFYLCAWSTDAGGLPANEQFFGPGTRLTVL.

The chain combines TRBV19 with TRBJ1-1; 7 nucleotides agree with TRBD1. Unmatched junction bases numbered 1, after V lost 6 bases and J lost 3 bases. The CDR3 contains 12 residues. The germline V gene has CDR1 LNHDA and CDR2 SQIVND (reference sequence). The CDR3 DNA reads TGTGCCAGTAGACAGGGGTACACTGAAGCTTTCTTT. Translation gives CASRQGYTEAFF.

V is TRBV30 and J is TRBJ1-1; D gene uncertain. V dropped 2 bases and J dropped 0 bases, with 7 bases sitting between them. The CDR3 loop spans 13 amino acids. Germline CDR1 is GTSNPN and CDR2 is SVGIG (reference sequence). The CDR3: CAWSLGMNTEAFF. The CDR3 DNA is TGTGCCTGGAGTCTAGGCATGAACACTGAAGCTTTCTTT.

The V and J genes are TRBV7-9 and TRBJ2-5; 14 bases match TRBD2. In germline, CDR1 is SEHNR, CDR2 FQNEAQ (reference sequence). This CDR3 region has 18 residues. Losses at the gene ends were 1 base for V and 1 base for J; bases not matched to a gene: 5. The CDR3 sequence is CASSLGLAGGDFQETQYF. The CDR3, as DNA: TGTGCCAGCAGCTTAGGACTAGCGGGAGGGGACTTCCAAGAGACCCAGTACTTC.

The V and J genes are TRBV9 and TRBJ2-3, with 7 bases fitting TRBD2. Unmatched junction bases numbered 3, after V lost 0 bases and J lost 2 bases. The CDR3 spans 15 residues. Germline V gives CDR1 SGDLS, CDR2 YYNGEE. The CDR3 is CASSVGLAVTDTQYF. In DNA, the CDR3 is TGTGCCAGCAGCGTAGGGCTAGCGGTCACAGATACGCAGTATTTT.

The chain links TRBV2 to TRBJ1-1; perhaps TRBD1 as D (6 bases). In germline, CDR1 is SNHLY, CDR2 FYNNEI. The CDR3 contains 12 residues. V shed 10 bases and J shed 10 bases, with 19 bases lying between them. DNA of the CDR3: TGTGCCACGTCGGGCGGGGGCGCGGTAGCTTTCTTT. Protein product: CATSGGGAVAFF.

V gene TRBV18 combines with J gene TRBJ1-1; the match to TRBD1 covers 7 bases. V trimming: 3 bases; J trimming: 0 bases; junction bases outside the gene matches: 4. The CDR3 spans 15 residues. Germline V gene lookup returns CDR1 KGHSH and CDR2 LQKENI. CDR3 DNA sequence: TGTGCCAGCTCACCCACGACAGGGATGAACACTGAAGCTTTCTTT. Its translation: CASSPTTGMNTEAFF.

The chain combines TRBV6-1 with TRBJ1-5; D not certain. CDR3 length: 13 amino acids. Germline-derived CDR1 and CDR2 are MNHNS and SASEGT. V lost 3 bases and J 2 bases, leaving 5 bases between the germline ends. The CDR3 DNA reads TGTGCCAGCAGTGATAATCGCAATCAGCCCCAGCATTTT. Residues: CASSDNRNQPQHF.

The chain employs TRBV9 and TRBJ1-6; D remains ambiguous. Germline V lookup: CDR1 SGDLS, CDR2 YYNGEE. The CDR3 runs to 15 residues. Trimming took 7 bases from V and 1 from J, leaving 12 bases between them. The CDR3 is CASGRDVSYNSPLHF. The CDR3 DNA follows: TGTGCCAGCGGGCGGGATGTATCCTATAATTCACCCCTCCACTTT.

This clone was observed a single time. The chain has TRBV4-1 and TRBJ1-1, with D possibly being TRBD1 (5 bases). V gave up 1 base and J gave up 0 bases, with 15 bases separating them. In germline, CDR1 is MGHRA, CDR2 YSYEKL. The CDR3 totals 17 residues. The CDR3 loop is CASSQADFRDLNTEAFF. DNA for the CDR3: TGCGCCAGCAGCCAAGCTGATTTCAGGGACTTGAACACTGAAGCTTTCTTT.

V gene TRBV10-3 combines with J gene TRBJ1-1; D is possibly TRBD1 (6 bases). CDR1 and CDR2 from the germline V gene are ENHRY and SYGVKD. The CDR3 consists of 13 residues. The V end lost 11 bases, the J end lost 3 bases, and 16 bases lay between the germline ends. The CDR3 bases are TGTGCCGCGACACAGGGTACCGACACTGAAGCTTTCTTT. Translated, it gives CAATQGTDTEAFF.

The chain recombines TRBV14 with TRBJ2-2; D may be TRBD1 (6 bases). This CDR3 has 17 amino acids. V gave up 5 bases and J gave up 6 bases, with 22 bases separating them. Per the germline V gene, CDR1 is SGHDN and CDR2 is FVKESK. CDR3 nucleotide sequence: TGTGCCAGCAGCAACACACACAGGGCGGATAGCCCCGGGGAGCTGTTTTTT. This gives the protein CASSNTHRADSPGELFF.

J is TRBJ2-7 and V is TRBV6-6, with 8 bases aligning to TRBD2. From germline, CDR1 is MNHNY and CDR2 SVGAGI (reference sequence). The CDR3 runs to 14 residues. V trimming: 7 bases; J trimming: 0 bases; junction bases outside the gene matches: 5. The CDR3, as DNA: TGTGCCAGCACCGAGCGGGAGAGCTCCTACGAGCAGTACGTC. Amino acids: CASTERESSYEQYV.

This chain connects TRBV11-2 to TRBJ2-1, with D perhaps TRBD2 (5 bases). Trimming pared 0 bases from V and 6 bases from J, leaving 6 bases between. This CDR3 has 13 amino acids. The germline gives CDR1 SGHAT, CDR2 FQNNGV. CDR3 region: CASSLDRGNEQFF. The CDR3 DNA is TGTGCCAGCAGCTTAGATCGGGGCAATGAGCAGTTCTTC.

The chain has TRBV11-1 and TRBJ2-7; 10 bases map to TRBD1. V trimming: 4 bases; J trimming: 0 bases; junction bases outside the gene matches: 9. CDR1 and CDR2 from the germline V gene are SGHAT and FQDESV (reference sequence). The CDR3 is 17 amino acids. In nucleotides, the CDR3 is TGTGCCAGCAGCTACCCGGGCCGGGACAGGGGCTCCTACGAGCAGTACGTC. Residues: CASSYPGRDRGSYEQYV.

V is TRBV9 and J is TRBJ1-2, with 8 bases that match TRBD1. The CDR3 consists of 15 residues. CDR1 is SGDLS, CDR2 YYNGEE, per germline. V lost 1 base and J lost 6; bases outside the gene matches: 8. CDR3 bases: TGTGCCAGCAGCGTAAGCAGGGGGCGCGGGGATGGCTACACCTTC. This translates into CASSVSRGRGDGYTF. The full variable domain, with the rest looked up from reference TRBV9 and TRBJ1-2, is DSGVTQTPKHLITATGQRVTLRCSPRSGDLSVYWYQQSLDQGLQFLIQYYNGEERAKGNILERFSAQQFPDLHSELNLSSLELGDSALYFCASSVSRGRGDGYTFGSGTRLTVV.

The chain couples TRBV27 to TRBJ2-1; no definite D call. Germline values: CDR1 MNHEY, CDR2 SMNVEV (reference sequence). V gave up 2 bases and J gave up 1 base, with 18 bases separating them. The CDR3 covers 18 residues. The CDR3 loop reads CASSLPPSAGYSYNEQFF. Written as DNA, the CDR3 is TGTGCCAGCAGTTTACCACCCTCGGCAGGCTATTCCTACAATGAGCAGTTCTTC.

The chain combines TRBV18 with TRBJ1-2, with 7 bases aligning to TRBD1. With V trimmed by 4 bases and J by 3 bases, 5 bases remained unmatched. CDR3 length: 14 residues. From germline, CDR1 is KGHSH and CDR2 LQKENI. CDR3 DNA: TGTGCCAGCTCACTCAACAGGGGCGACTATGGCTACACCTTC. Residues: CASSLNRGDYGYTF.

This clone appeared a few times. This chain connects TRBV5-6 to TRBJ2-3, with 8 bases fitting TRBD1. The CDR3 length is 15 residues. The V segment lost 2 bases and the J segment 0 bases; nucleotides outside the gene matches: 2. Germline V gene lookup returns CDR1 SGHDT and CDR2 YYEEEE. In DNA form, the CDR3 reads TGTGCCAGCAGCTTAACAGGGGGAAGCACAGATACGCAGTATTTT. Protein: CASSLTGGSTDTQYF.

The chain combines TRBV2 with TRBJ2-7, with TRBD2 identical over 9 bases. With V trimmed by 6 bases and J by 1 base, 7 bases remained unmatched. CDR3 length equals 15 residues. The germline CDR1 and CDR2 sequences are SNHLY and FYNNEI. The CDR3 spells CASSIAGGRSYEQYF. The CDR3 nucleotides are TGTGCCAGCAGCATCGCGGGGGGGAGATCCTACGAGCAGTACTTC.

This clone is a singleton in its sample. The chain links TRBV5-1 to TRBJ2-1, with 11 bases that match TRBD2. J lost 0 bases, V lost 4 bases, and 15 bases had no gene match. The V gene's germline CDR1 is SGHRS and CDR2 YFSETQ. The CDR3 covers 20 residues. As DNA, the CDR3 is TGCGCCAGCAGCGCCGGATTAGCGGGAGGGATTGGTGCCTCCTACAATGAGCAGTTCTTC. This sequence encodes CASSAGLAGGIGASYNEQFF.

The chain uses TRBV19 and TRBJ1-5; no firm D call. The CDR3 loop spans 15 amino acids. CDR1 is LNHDA, CDR2 SQIVND, per germline (reference sequence). V lost 3 bases, J lost 2 bases, and 11 bases lay in between. DNA for the CDR3: TGTGCCAGTAGTATGGGTCGGGTGGGCAATCAGCCCCAGCATTTT. This codes for CASSMGRVGNQPQHF.

The J gene is TRBJ2-5, the V gene TRBV2; possibly TRBD1 for D (5 bases). Per the germline V gene, CDR1 is SNHLY and CDR2 is FYNNEI. Trimming removed 6 bases from V and 7 bases from J, with 12 bases in between. The CDR3 has 12 residues. The CDR3 protein is CASRRSQGTQYF. CDR3 DNA: TGTGCCAGCAGGCGGAGTCAGGGGACCCAGTACTTC.

The chain uses TRBV7-2 and TRBJ2-7; weak D call: TRBD1 (6 bases). CDR3 length: 13 amino acids. Trimming removed 2 bases from V and 5 bases from J, with 10 bases in between. Germline CDR1 SGHTA, CDR2 FQGNSA. The CDR3 bases are TGTGCCAGCAGCTTACGTCCAGGGGACGAGCAGTACGTC. This codes for CASSLRPGDEQYV.

Here the CDR3 reads CAPKGDYGNTIYF. CDR3 nucleotide sequence: TGTGCCCCCAAGGGAGACTACGGAAACACCATATATTTT. The chain recombines TRBV2 with TRBJ1-3, with D unclear. V gave up 11 bases and J gave up 4 bases, with 15 bases separating them. Germline V gives CDR1 SNHLY, CDR2 FYNNEI. The CDR3 is made up of 13 amino acids.

The chain has TRBV5-5 and TRBJ2-7; 11 bases align to TRBD2. J was trimmed by 2 bases and V by 0 bases; bases with no gene match: 7. CDR1 and CDR2 (germline): SGHKS, YYEKEE (reference sequence). The CDR3 runs to 17 residues. CDR3 sequence (DNA): TGTGCCAGCAGCTTGGGTACTAGCGGGGGCCAACCCTACGAGCAGTACTTC. As protein: CASSLGTSGGQPYEQYF.

The chain is built from TRBV6-5 and TRBJ2-1; 9 bases match TRBD2. Germline CDR1 is MNHEY and CDR2 is SVGAGI. Unmatched junction bases numbered 9, after V lost 10 bases and J lost 2 bases. The CDR3 is made up of 15 amino acids. DNA of the CDR3: TGTGCCACCTCAGGGGCTAGCGGGACCTACAATGAGCAGTTCTTC. This sequence encodes CATSGASGTYNEQFF.